A selection of T cell receptor beta chains follows, all from one sample in a study of CD8+CD57+ T cells in acquired aplastic anemia. TCRdb re-called the reads through MiXCR, storing one row per CDR3 protein. The sample carries 450,000 to 550,000 distinct CDR3 sequences, roughly a third recorded once. Sequencing used sorted CD4+, CD8+, or CD8+CD57+ T cells (not recorded which) from PBMCs. The receptors shown here come from a human donor with aplastic anemia. The CDR3 runs from the conserved cysteine through the conserved F or W. A D gene is named only where the DNA matches it firmly. Clone size is stated in some rows and not others, as once, few, many or a class when expanded.

d_call,j_call,v_call,clone_size,cdr3_aa
TRBD1,TRBJ1-1,TRBV9,.,CASSARDRQYTEAFF
TRBD1,TRBJ1-2,TRBV25-1,.,CASSEFGTGAYFLGGYTF
.,TRBJ1-2,TRBV3-1,.,CASSQETSGAGGYTF
.,TRBJ2-2,TRBV2,few,CASSQARLVNTGELFF
.,TRBJ1-6,TRBV11-2,.,CASSLGGAGTNSPLHF
TRBD2,TRBJ2-5,TRBV15,.,CATSSATSGRETQYF
TRBD2,TRBJ2-4,TRBV9,.,CASSAGEGAKNIQYF
.,TRBJ2-5,TRBV29-1,many,CSVEFSGAETQYF
TRBD2,TRBJ2-7,TRBV29-1,.,CSVRTSGVYEQYF
.,TRBJ1-6,TRBV12-3/TRBV12-4,many,CASRRGDSPLHF
TRBD1,TRBJ1-2,TRBV20-1,many,CSAPGTGANYGYTF
.,TRBJ2-4,TRBV2,.,CASSEAHKGGMVKNIQYF
TRBD2,TRBJ2-1,TRBV20-1,.,CSARLVGGSGRRSYNEQFF
TRBD2,TRBJ2-5,TRBV7-9,many,CASSGTSGRGETQYF
.,TRBJ1-2,TRBV29-1,many,CSCKDNYGYTF
.,TRBJ2-2,TRBV6-1,.,CASRIGTTRTGELFF
TRBD2,TRBJ2-1,TRBV12-3/TRBV12-4,.,CASSGGLAGVNEQFF